This TCR beta chain was captured in a study of shared clonotypes between healthy human individuals. Overall study context: The study drew on a couple of women and a few men aged 18 to 49 as donors.

Sequenced by immunoSEQ multiplex PCR; TCRdb stores in-frame clones only, minus some. The data show 450,000 to 650,000 clones, with roughly 79% seen just once and around 13% held by the top ten. Comments on this clone: The target antigen is unknown.

The CDR3 is made up of 14 amino acids. The junction had 1 base not matched to a gene; V was cut back by 0 bases and J by 2 bases. CDR1 is SGHKS and CDR2 is YYEKEE in the germline V gene (reference sequence). Points from the study as a whole: With few donors, the genetic and exposure-history diversity represented was limited.

The clonotype comes from a woman in her thirties or forties in good health. Some clones in this sample may be carry-over from other donors' samples. The sequenced sample was PBMCs. The chain combines TRBV5-5 with TRBJ2-7, with TRBD1 matching over 8 bases. In nucleotides, the CDR3 is TGTGCCAGCAGCTTGGACAGGGGGGCCTACGAGCAGTACTTC. Amino acids: CASSLDRGAYEQYF.